This TCR beta chain was found in a study of blood T cell repertoires in COVID-19. In the study's own analysis: Nucleated cell counts were estimated from reference gene primer amplification. Some clones are missing from TCRdb's copy, which holds only in-frame ones; the method was immunoSEQ multiplex PCR. That table supplies the V and J calls and clone size; D and trimming were determined from the DNA. The sample contains around 100,000 clones, approximately 78% of which appear only once. The CDR3 spans 17 residues. V lost 0 bases and J 2 bases, leaving 16 bases between the germline ends. In germline, CDR1 is LGHDT, CDR2 YNNKEL (reference sequence).

This receptor was taken from a man between 65 and 80 years old with acute or convalescent COVID-19. The chain is built from TRBV3-1 (or the pseudogene TRBV3-2) and TRBJ1-2, with D tentatively TRBD1 (6 bases). Input material: peripheral blood. The CDR3 DNA reads TGTGCCAGCAGCCAAGATCTAGGGACATGGAGGAACTATGGCTACACCTTC. Translation gives CASSQDLGTWRNYGYTF.